A single sample gave rise to the 18 T cell receptor beta chains below, sequenced in a study of blood T cell repertoires in COVID-19 (TCRdb year 2020). The library came from the immunoSEQ multiplex PCR assay. Entries here come from immuneACCESS through TCRdb and include only in-frame sequences with V and J called. Some clones fail to appear in such tables; in the studies checked, an unresolved V gene covers under half of the shortfall, and the cause of the remainder is unknown. Within this sample are approximately 100,000 clones, with around 75% of them counted one time only. Of the sample, about 17% falls within the top ten clones. Sequenced input: peripheral blood. These TCRs come from a woman older than 75 with active or convalescent COVID-19.

This rearrangement joins TRBV5-1 to TRBJ2-3; TRBD2 matches 8 bases. Trimming cost V 0 bases and J 0 bases; bases outside gene matches: 3. The V gene's germline CDR1 is SGHRS and CDR2 YFSETQ. The CDR3 has 16 amino acids. This CDR3 reads CASSLVASGSTDTQYF. The DNA for the CDR3 is TGCGCCAGCAGCTTGGTGGCTAGCGGGAGCACAGATACGCAGTATTTT.

In this sample, this clone turned up once. The chain carries TRBV30 and TRBJ1-6; maybe TRBD1 (6 bases). Deletions cut 1 base from V and 7 bases from J, with 11 bases between. Germline assignment: CDR1 GTSNPN and CDR2 SVGIG (reference sequence). CDR3 length equals 14 residues. CDR3 loop: CAWSAGARNSPLHF. CDR3 DNA sequence: TGTGCCTGGAGTGCAGGGGCGAGAAATTCACCCCTCCACTTT.

This chain links TRBV5-1 with TRBJ1-2, with TRBD1 matching 7 bases. J gave up 3 bases and V 0 bases, and 2 bases lay outside the gene matches. Germline lookup yields CDR1 SGHRS and CDR2 YFSETQ. This CDR3 is built from 14 residues. The CDR3 is CASSLGQGYYGYTF. CDR3 DNA sequence: TGCGCCAGCAGCTTGGGACAGGGCTACTATGGCTACACCTTC.

This rearrangement joins TRBV7-3 to TRBJ2-1; maybe TRBD2 (6 bases). This CDR3 is built from 13 residues. Looked up from germline, CDR1 is SGHTA and CDR2 is FQGTGA. Trimming removed 5 bases at V and 4 bases at J, with 9 bases between. CDR3 region: CASSPLAYNEQFF. The DNA of the CDR3 is TGTGCCAGCAGCCCACTAGCTTACAATGAGCAGTTCTTC.

This clone has just a few counts. The rearrangement uses TRBV30 and TRBJ1-6, with 7 bases identical to TRBD1. V dropped 8 bases and J dropped 10; count of bases not matched to a gene: 11. The CDR3 spans 13 residues. In germline, CDR1 is GTSNPN, CDR2 SVGIG (reference sequence). CDR3 residues: CAGTDRAVSPLHF. The CDR3 DNA reads TGTGCCGGAACAGACAGGGCAGTCTCACCCCTCCACTTT.

There are a few counts of this clone. The chain combines TRBV7-9 with TRBJ2-3; 7 nucleotides agree with TRBD1. The CDR3 sequence is 16 residues long. CDR1 is SEHNR, CDR2 FQNEAQ, per germline (reference sequence). The V and J ends lost 5 bases and 2 bases, in that order; junction bases with no gene match: 10. The CDR3 here is CASSPEGAGTTDTQYF. Here the CDR3 DNA reads TGTGCCAGCAGCCCCGAGGGGGCAGGCACCACAGATACGCAGTATTTT.

The chain couples TRBV28 to TRBJ2-7; 11 bases line up with TRBD2. Unmatched junction bases numbered 11, after V lost 4 bases and J lost 0 bases. There are 18 residues in the CDR3. From germline, CDR1 is MDHEN and CDR2 SYDVKM. CDR3 coding DNA: TGTGCCAGCAGTTATCGTGGCGGGGGACTAGCGGCCTCCTACGAGCAGTACTTC. Residues: CASSYRGGGLAASYEQYF.

This rearrangement joins TRBV28 to TRBJ2-1, with D maybe TRBD1 (6 bases). This CDR3 is built from 13 residues. Trimming stripped 6 bases from V and 7 bases from J, with 13 bases between. Germline V gene data show CDR1 as MDHEN and CDR2 as SYDVKM. This CDR3 reads CASRRQGLNEQFF. Written as DNA, the CDR3 is TGTGCCAGCAGACGCCAGGGGTTGAATGAGCAGTTCTTC.

This chain connects TRBV29-1 to TRBJ1-1; TRBD1 aligns across 8 bases. Germline loops: CDR1 SQVTM, CDR2 ANQGSEA. V lost 4 bases and J lost 3; bases outside the gene matches: 1. This CDR3 contains 12 residues. The CDR3 DNA reads TGCAGCGTTGGCAGGGGGCACACTGAAGCTTTCTTT. It specifies CSVGRGHTEAFF.

V gene TRBV30 combines with J gene TRBJ2-1; D might be TRBD2 (5 bases). Germline assignment: CDR1 GTSNPN and CDR2 SVGIG (reference sequence). V gave up 2 bases and J gave up 11 bases, with 16 bases separating them. The CDR3 loop spans 13 amino acids. The CDR3 DNA reads TGTGCCTGGAGTTTTTCGGTGACCGGGAAGCAGTTCTTC. Translated: CAWSFSVTGKQFF.

V gene TRBV18 combines with J gene TRBJ1-1; maybe TRBD1 (6 bases). Germline CDR1 KGHSH, CDR2 LQKENI. The CDR3 sequence is 15 residues long. Trimming took 3 bases from V and 2 from J, leaving 13 bases between them. The CDR3: CASSPVGQLNTEAFF. The CDR3 DNA follows: TGTGCCAGCTCACCTGTTGGACAGCTTAACACTGAAGCTTTCTTT.

This chain connects TRBV11-2 to TRBJ2-7; D is ambiguous. There are 11 residues in the CDR3. The germline V gene encodes CDR1 SGHAT and CDR2 FQNNGV. The V gene lost 5 bases and the J gene lost 1 base, with 3 bases spanning the gap. This CDR3 reads CASSRSYEQYF. CDR3 nucleotide sequence: TGTGCCAGCAGCCGGTCCTACGAGCAGTACTTC. The whole variable domain, filled in from reference TRBV11-2 and TRBJ2-7, reads EAGVAQSPRYKIIEKRQSVAFWCNPISGHATLYWYQQILGQGPKLLIQFQNNGVVDDSQLPKDRFSAERLKGVDSTLKIQPAKLEDSAVYLCASSRSYEQYFGPGTRLTVT.

This sequence joins TRBV11-2 and TRBJ1-1, with TRBD1 matching 7 bases. J lost 5 bases, V lost 3 bases, and 3 bases had no gene match. The CDR3 is made up of 13 amino acids. Germline V gene sequence: CDR1 SGHAT, CDR2 FQNNGV. The CDR3 loop reads CASSFSRGTEAFF. Here the CDR3 DNA reads TGTGCCAGCAGCTTTTCCAGGGGGACTGAAGCTTTCTTT.

The chain recombines TRBV7-8 with TRBJ2-1; maybe TRBD2 (6 bases). This CDR3 contains 16 residues. Germline V lookup: CDR1 SGHVS, CDR2 FQNEAQ. With 1 base removed from V and 6 bases from J, the gap between germline ends came to 16 bases. The CDR3 reads CASSLGPGAVSNEQFF. The CDR3 nucleotides read TGTGCCAGCAGCTTAGGGCCGGGAGCGGTTAGCAATGAGCAGTTCTTC. Complete variable domain (other parts from reference TRBV7-8 and TRBJ2-1): GAGVSQSPRYKVAKRGQDVALRCDPISGHVSLFWYQQALGQGPEFLTYFQNEAQLDKSGLPSDRFFAERPEGSVSTLKIQRTQQEDSAVYLCASSLGPGAVSNEQFFGPGTRLTVL.

The rearrangement joins TRBV10-3 to TRBJ2-1; TRBD1 matches at 7 bases. This CDR3 region has 14 residues. V was pared by 3 bases and J by 7 bases, with 6 bases of the junction left unmatched. Germline CDR1 and CDR2: ENHRY and SYGVKD. Written as DNA, the CDR3 is TGTGCCATCAGTGACTGGCAGGGGGTTAATGAGCAGTTCTTC. This sequence encodes CAISDWQGVNEQFF.

The chain recombines TRBV7-2 with TRBJ1-4; 8 bases align to TRBD1. The CDR3 covers 14 residues. The junction had 3 bases not matched to a gene; V was cut back by 2 bases and J by 7 bases. Looked up from germline, CDR1 is SGHTA and CDR2 is FQGNSA. The DNA of the CDR3 is TGTGCCAGCAGCTTACAGGGGGCATTTGAAAAACTGTTTTTT. This sequence encodes CASSLQGAFEKLFF.

The rearrangement joins TRBV19 to TRBJ2-3; 10 bases are a match to TRBD2. Germline assignment: CDR1 LNHDA and CDR2 SQIVND (reference sequence). The CDR3 has 20 amino acids. After removal of 5 bases from V and 2 bases from J, the junction contained 19 bases not matched to a gene. CDR3 residues: CASSPRGLAGAYTITDTQYF. The CDR3 DNA is TGTGCCAGTAGTCCCCGTGGGCTAGCGGGGGCCTACACCATCACAGATACGCAGTATTTT.

This clone was seen just once. The rearrangement joins TRBV3-1 (or the pseudogene TRBV3-2) to TRBJ2-4, with a possible D match to TRBD2 (6 bases). The germline V gene has CDR1 LGHDT and CDR2 YNNKEL (reference sequence). This CDR3 is built from 17 residues. V dropped 0 bases and J dropped 2 bases, with 14 bases sitting between them. The CDR3 spells CASSQEAGRGTKNIQYF. The CDR3, as DNA: TGTGCCAGCAGCCAAGAGGCGGGGCGCGGGACCAAAAACATTCAGTACTTC.